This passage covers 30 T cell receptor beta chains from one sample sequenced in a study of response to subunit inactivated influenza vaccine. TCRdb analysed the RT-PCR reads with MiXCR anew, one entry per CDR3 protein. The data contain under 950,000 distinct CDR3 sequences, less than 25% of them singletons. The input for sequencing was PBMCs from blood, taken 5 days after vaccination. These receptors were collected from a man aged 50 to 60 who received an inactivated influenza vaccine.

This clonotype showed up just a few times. The CDR3 nucleotides are TGTGCCAGGGACATTAATAGCAATCAGCCCCAGCATTTT. Translation: CARDINSNQPQHF. The chain couples TRBV27 to TRBJ1-5; possible D gene TRBD1, 5 bases. Germline CDR1 MNHEY, CDR2 SMNVEV (reference sequence). The CDR3 loop spans 13 amino acids. Trimming cost V 9 bases and J 0 bases, with 9 bases left between them.

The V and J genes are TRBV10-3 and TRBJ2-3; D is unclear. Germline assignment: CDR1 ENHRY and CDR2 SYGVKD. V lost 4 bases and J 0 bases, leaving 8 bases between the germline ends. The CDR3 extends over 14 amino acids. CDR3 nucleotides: TGTGCCATCAGTGCGACCGTGAGCACAGATACGCAGTATTTT. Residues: CAISATVSTDTQYF.

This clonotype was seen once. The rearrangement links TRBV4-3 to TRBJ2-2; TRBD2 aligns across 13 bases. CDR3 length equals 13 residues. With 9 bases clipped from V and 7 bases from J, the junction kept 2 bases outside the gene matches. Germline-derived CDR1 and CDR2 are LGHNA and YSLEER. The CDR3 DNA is TGCGCCAGTGGACTAGCGGGAGTCGGGGAGCTGTTTTTT. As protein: CASGLAGVGELFF.

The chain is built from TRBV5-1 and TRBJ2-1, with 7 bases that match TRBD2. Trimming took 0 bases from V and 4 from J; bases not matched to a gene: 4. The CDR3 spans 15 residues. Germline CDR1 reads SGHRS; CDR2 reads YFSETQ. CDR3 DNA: TGCGCCAGCAGCTTGGCTAGCGGAAAATACAATGAGCAGTTCTTC. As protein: CASSLASGKYNEQFF.

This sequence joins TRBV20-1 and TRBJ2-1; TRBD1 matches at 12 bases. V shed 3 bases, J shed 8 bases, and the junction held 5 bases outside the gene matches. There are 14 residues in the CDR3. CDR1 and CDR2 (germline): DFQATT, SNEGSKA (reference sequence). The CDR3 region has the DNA TGCAGTGCTAGGGGACAGGGGGCGCCGGATGAGCAGTTCTTC. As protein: CSARGQGAPDEQFF.

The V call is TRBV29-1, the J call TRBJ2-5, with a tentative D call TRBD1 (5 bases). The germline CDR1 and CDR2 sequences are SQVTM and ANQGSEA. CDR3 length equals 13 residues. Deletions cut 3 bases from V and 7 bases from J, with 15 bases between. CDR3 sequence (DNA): TGCAGCGTTGAGCACGGGCAGGGTGTGACCCAGTACTTC. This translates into CSVEHGQGVTQYF. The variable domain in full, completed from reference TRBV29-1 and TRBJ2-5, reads SAVISQKPSRDICQRGTSLTIQCQVDSQVTMMFWYRQQPGQSLTLIATANQGSEATYESGFVIDKFPISRPNLTFSTLTVSNMSPEDSSIYLCSVEHGQGVTQYFGPGTRLLVL.

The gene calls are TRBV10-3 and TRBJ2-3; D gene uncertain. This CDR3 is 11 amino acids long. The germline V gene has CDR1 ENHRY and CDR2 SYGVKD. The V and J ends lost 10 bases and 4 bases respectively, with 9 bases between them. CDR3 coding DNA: TGTGCCACCTCACGGCCAGATACGCAGTATTTT. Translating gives CATSRPDTQYF.

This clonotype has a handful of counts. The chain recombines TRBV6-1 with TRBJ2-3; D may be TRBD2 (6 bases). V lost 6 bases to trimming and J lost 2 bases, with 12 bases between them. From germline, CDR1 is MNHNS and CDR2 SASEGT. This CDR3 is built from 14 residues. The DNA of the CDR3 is TGTGCCAGCAGGATATTAGCGGTCACAGATACGCAGTATTTT. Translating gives CASRILAVTDTQYF.

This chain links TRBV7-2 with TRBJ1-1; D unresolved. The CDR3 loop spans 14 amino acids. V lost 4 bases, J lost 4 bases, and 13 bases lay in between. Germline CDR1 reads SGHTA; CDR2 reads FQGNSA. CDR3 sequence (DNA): TGTGCCAGCAGCTACCACTCCCATGGCACTGAAGCTTTCTTT. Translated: CASSYHSHGTEAFF.

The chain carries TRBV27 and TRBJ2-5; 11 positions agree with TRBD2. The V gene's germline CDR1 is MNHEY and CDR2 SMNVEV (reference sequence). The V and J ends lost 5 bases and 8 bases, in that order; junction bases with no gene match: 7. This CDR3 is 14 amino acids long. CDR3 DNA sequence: TGTGCCAGCAGTCCGGGACTAGCGGAAACAACCCAGTACTTC. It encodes CASSPGLAETTQYF.

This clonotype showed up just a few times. In nucleotides, the CDR3 is TGCGCCAGCAGGGCCCAACAGGGCGCCTTACTTAACTATGGCTACACCTTC. Translated: CASRAQQGALLNYGYTF. The chain has TRBV5-1 and TRBJ1-2; maybe TRBD1 (6 bases). The CDR3 sequence is 17 residues long. Trimming took 5 bases from V and 1 from J, leaving 21 bases between them. In germline, CDR1 is SGHRS, CDR2 YFSETQ.

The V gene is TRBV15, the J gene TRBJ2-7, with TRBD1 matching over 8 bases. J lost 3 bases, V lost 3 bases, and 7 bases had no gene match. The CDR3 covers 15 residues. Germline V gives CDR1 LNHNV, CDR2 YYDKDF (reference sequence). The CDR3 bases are TGTGCCACCAGCAGTCTAGGACAGGGCCACTACGAGCAGTACTTC. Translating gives CATSSLGQGHYEQYF. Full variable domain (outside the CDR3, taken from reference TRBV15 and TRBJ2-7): DAMVIQNPRYQVTQFGKPVTLSCSQTLNHNVMYWYQQKSSQAPKLLFHYYDKDFNNEADTPDNFQSRRPNTSFCFLDIRSPGLGDTAMYLCATSSLGQGHYEQYFGPGTRLTVT.

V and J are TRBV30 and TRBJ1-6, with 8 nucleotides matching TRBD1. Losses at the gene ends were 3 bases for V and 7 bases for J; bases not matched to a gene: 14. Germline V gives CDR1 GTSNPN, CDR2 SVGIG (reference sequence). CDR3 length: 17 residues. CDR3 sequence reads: CAWRSTQGAEGNSPLHF. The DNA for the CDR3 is TGTGCCTGGAGATCTACTCAGGGGGCAGAAGGAAATTCACCCCTCCACTTT.

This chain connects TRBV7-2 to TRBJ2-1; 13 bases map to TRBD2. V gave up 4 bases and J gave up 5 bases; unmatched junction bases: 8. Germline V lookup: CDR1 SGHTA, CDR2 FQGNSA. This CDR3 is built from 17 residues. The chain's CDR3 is CASSSTSGRAPNNEQFF. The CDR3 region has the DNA TGTGCCAGCAGCTCTACTAGCGGGAGGGCTCCGAACAATGAGCAGTTCTTC.

CDR3 protein: CASSLGVDPSYEQYF. The CDR3 nucleotides are TGTGCCAGCAGCTTAGGGGTCGACCCATCCTACGAGCAGTACTTC. The rearrangement links TRBV7-6 to TRBJ2-7; no clear D gene. Germline assignment: CDR1 SGHVS and CDR2 FNYEAQ. This CDR3 spans 15 amino acids. V gave up 1 base and J gave up 1 base, with 11 bases separating them.

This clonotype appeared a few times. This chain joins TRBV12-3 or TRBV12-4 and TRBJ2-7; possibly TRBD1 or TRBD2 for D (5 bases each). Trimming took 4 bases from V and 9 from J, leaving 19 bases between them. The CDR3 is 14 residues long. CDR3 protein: CASSSSGTHIWQYF. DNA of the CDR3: TGTGCCAGCAGTTCTTCCGGGACCCACATTTGGCAGTACTTC.

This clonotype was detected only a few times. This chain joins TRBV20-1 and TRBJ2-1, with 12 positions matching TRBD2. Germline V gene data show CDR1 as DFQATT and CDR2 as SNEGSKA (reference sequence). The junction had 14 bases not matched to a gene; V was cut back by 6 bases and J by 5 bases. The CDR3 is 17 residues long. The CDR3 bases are TGCAGTGCGACAGATCTGGCGACTAGCGGGAGACACAATGAGCAGTTCTTC. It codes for CSATDLATSGRHNEQFF.

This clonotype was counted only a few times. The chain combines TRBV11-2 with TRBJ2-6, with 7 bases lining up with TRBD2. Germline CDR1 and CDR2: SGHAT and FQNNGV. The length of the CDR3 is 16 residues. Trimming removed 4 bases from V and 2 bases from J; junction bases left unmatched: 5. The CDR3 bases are TGTGCCAGCAGCTCCAAAGCGGGGACTGGGGCCAACGTCCTGACTTTC. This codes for CASSSKAGTGANVLTF.

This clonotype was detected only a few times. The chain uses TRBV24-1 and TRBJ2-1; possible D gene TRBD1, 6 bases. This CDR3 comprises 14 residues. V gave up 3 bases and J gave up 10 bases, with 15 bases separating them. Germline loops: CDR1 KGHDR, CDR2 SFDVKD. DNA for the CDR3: TGTGCCACCAGTGATCCCGGACACAGGGAAGAGCAGTTCTTC. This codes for CATSDPGHREEQFF.

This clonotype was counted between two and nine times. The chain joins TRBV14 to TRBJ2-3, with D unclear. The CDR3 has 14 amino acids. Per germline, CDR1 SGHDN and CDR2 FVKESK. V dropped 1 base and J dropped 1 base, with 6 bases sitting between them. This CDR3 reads CASSQVSRTDTQYF. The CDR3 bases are TGTGCCAGCAGCCAAGTATCCCGCACAGATACGCAGTATTTT.

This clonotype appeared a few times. In DNA, the CDR3 is TGTGCCAGCAGCTTAGACCTAGCGGAGCAGTACTTC. Protein product: CASSLDLAEQYF. The rearrangement joins TRBV7-2 to TRBJ2-7; possible D gene TRBD2, 6 bases. The germline V gene encodes CDR1 SGHTA and CDR2 FQGNSA. With 1 base removed from V and 7 bases from J, the gap between germline ends came to 8 bases. The CDR3 has 12 amino acids.

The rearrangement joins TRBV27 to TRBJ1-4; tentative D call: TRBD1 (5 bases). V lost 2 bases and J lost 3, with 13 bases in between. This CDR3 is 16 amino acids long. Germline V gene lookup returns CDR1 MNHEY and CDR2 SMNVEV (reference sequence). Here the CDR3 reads CASSLGGGWSNEKLFF. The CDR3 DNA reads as TGTGCCAGCAGTTTAGGCGGGGGATGGTCTAATGAAAAACTGTTTTTT.

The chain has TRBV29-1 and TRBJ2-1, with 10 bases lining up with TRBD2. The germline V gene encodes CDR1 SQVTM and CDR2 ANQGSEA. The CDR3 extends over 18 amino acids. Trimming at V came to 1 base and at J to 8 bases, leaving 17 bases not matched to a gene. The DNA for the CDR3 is TGCAGCGTTGAAGGGGAGCTTCGGGGAAGCGGGAGGGCCTATGAGCAGTTCTTC. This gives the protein CSVEGELRGSGRAYEQFF.

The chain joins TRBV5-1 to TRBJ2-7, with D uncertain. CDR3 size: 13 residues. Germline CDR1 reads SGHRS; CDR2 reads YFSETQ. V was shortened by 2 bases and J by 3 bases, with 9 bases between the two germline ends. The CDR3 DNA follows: TGCGCCAGCAGCTTTACCAGCGACTACGAGCAGTACTTC. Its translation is CASSFTSDYEQYF.

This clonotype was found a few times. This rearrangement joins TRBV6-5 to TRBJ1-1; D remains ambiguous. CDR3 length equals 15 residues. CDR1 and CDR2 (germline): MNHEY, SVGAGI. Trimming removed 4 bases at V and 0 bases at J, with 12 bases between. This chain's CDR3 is CASSWNGIMNTEAFF. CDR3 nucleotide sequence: TGTGCCAGCAGTTGGAACGGAATCATGAACACTGAAGCTTTCTTT.

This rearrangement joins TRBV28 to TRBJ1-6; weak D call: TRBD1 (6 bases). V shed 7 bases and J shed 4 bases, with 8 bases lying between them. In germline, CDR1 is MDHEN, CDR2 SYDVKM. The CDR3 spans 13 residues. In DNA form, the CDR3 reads TGTGCCAGCACAGGGGTATATAATTCACCCCTCCACTTT. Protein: CASTGVYNSPLHF.

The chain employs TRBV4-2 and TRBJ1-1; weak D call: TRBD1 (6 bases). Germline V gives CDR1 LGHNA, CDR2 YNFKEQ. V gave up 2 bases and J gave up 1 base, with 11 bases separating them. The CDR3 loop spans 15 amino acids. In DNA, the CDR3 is TGTGCCAGCAGCCAAATCAAACAGGGGAACACTGAAGCTTTCTTT. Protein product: CASSQIKQGNTEAFF.

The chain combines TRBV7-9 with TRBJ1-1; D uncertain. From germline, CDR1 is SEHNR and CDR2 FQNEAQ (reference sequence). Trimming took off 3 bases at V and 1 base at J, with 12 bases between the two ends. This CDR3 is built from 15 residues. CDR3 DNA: TGTGCCAGCAGCTTGGACCTACAGTGGAACACTGAAGCTTTCTTT. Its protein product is CASSLDLQWNTEAFF.

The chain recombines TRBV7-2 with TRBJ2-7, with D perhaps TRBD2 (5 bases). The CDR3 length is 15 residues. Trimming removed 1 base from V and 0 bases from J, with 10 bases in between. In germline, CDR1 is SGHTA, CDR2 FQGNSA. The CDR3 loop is CASSLDRGISYEQYF. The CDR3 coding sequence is TGTGCCAGCAGCTTAGATCGAGGGATCTCCTACGAGCAGTACTTC.

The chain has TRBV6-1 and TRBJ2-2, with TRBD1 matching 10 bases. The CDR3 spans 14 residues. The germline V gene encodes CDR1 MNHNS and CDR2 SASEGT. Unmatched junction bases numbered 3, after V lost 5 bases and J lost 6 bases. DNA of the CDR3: TGTGCCAGCAGTACCGGGACAGGGGCCGGGGAGCTGTTTTTT. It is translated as CASSTGTGAGELFF.